This TCR beta chain was captured in a study of OX40 agonist ivuxolimab in advanced cancers. Across the whole study: Partial responses, seen in three patients, involved one hepatocellular carcinoma and two cutaneous melanomas.

About this clone: The antigen remains undetermined.

Whole-study findings and limits: On average, CD8+ T cells had more expanded clones than CD4+. Clonal expansion from baseline to week 6 occurred in both CD4+ and CD8+ T cells.

The study sampled blood at baseline, cycle 4 day 1, and cycle 7 day 1. CDR1 and CDR2 from the germline V gene are SGHAT and FQNNGV. V shed 1 base, J shed 3 bases, and the junction held 12 bases outside the gene matches. The CDR3 totals 19 residues. The data were produced by immunoSEQ multiplex PCR, yet TCRdb's version contains in-frame clones alone and is incomplete. The repertoire holds about 86,000 clones, with roughly nine tenths as singletons. The V gene is TRBV11-2, the J gene TRBJ2-4; 10 bases align to TRBD1. The receptor was isolated from an adult with an advanced solid tumor such as melanoma, head and neck, liver or kidney cancer. The specimen comprised CD4+ or CD8+ T cells sorted from blood, sampled in a trial of the OX40 agonist ivuxolimab. The CDR3 loop reads CASSLGQGAGGLGKNIQYF. The CDR3 coding sequence is TGTGCCAGCAGCTTAGGACAGGGGGCGGGAGGTTTAGGCAAAAACATTCAGTACTTC.